The 9 T cell receptor beta chains listed next were all sequenced from one sample in a study of identical twins. TCRdb reanalysed the 5' RACE reads using MiXCR and keeps one entry per CDR3 protein. This table holds about 530,000 distinct CDR3 sequences, roughly 15% found once. These data are also associated with another study on yellow fever vaccine responses in identical twins.

Sequenced material: CD4+ T cells sorted from blood. The receptor source for this set is a woman in her late teens or twenties in good health.

This clonotype was counted only a few times. CDR3 sequence: CASRYSGMTYNEQFF. Written as DNA, the CDR3 is TGTGCCAGCAGGTATAGCGGGATGACTTACAATGAGCAGTTCTTC. The chain carries TRBV12-3 or TRBV12-4 and TRBJ2-1; 8 nucleotides agree with TRBD2. V shed 6 bases, J shed 4 bases, and the junction held 8 bases outside the gene matches. The CDR3 has 15 residues.

This clonotype has only a few counts. The chain recombines TRBV7-8 with TRBJ2-2; 7 nucleotides line up with TRBD2. This CDR3 has 16 amino acids. Germline trimming cut 3 bases from V and 0 bases from J; bases unmatched to any gene: 4. Germline CDR1 reads SGHVS; CDR2 reads FQNEAQ. The CDR3 DNA reads TGTGCCAGCAGCTTCCTCGGACTAGCGAACACCGGGGAGCTGTTTTTT. This gives the protein CASSFLGLANTGELFF.

In this sample, this clonotype turned up a few times. The chain combines TRBV6-1 with TRBJ2-7, with TRBD1 matching over 9 bases. The CDR3 consists of 15 residues. Germline loops: CDR1 MNHNS, CDR2 SASEGT. Trimming took 6 bases from V and 2 from J; bases not matched to a gene: 8. This CDR3 is CASSRGQGTTYEQYV. The CDR3 coding sequence is TGTGCCAGCAGCCGAGGACAGGGGACAACCTACGAGCAGTACGTC.

The chain has TRBV10-2 and TRBJ1-3; 8 bases align to TRBD1. The CDR3 spans 13 residues. The ends lost 6 bases at V and 7 bases at J; junction bases unmatched: 5. Germline V gene data show CDR1 as WSHSY and CDR2 as SAAADI. In DNA form, the CDR3 reads TGCGCCAGCAGGGACAGGGCCTACAACACCATATATTTT. Encoded protein: CASRDRAYNTIYF.

This clonotype occurred a few times. CDR3 nucleotides: TGTGCCAGCAGTGAAGTCGTAGCGGGAGGGATGGACAATGAGCAGTTCTTC. Translating gives CASSEVVAGGMDNEQFF. V is TRBV2 and J is TRBJ2-1; 11 bases align to TRBD2. The CDR3 runs to 17 residues. V gave up 1 base and J gave up 5 bases; unmatched junction bases: 7. Germline CDR1 and CDR2: SNHLY and FYNNEI.

The genes are TRBV20-1 and TRBJ1-2; no definite D call. The germline gives CDR1 DFQATT, CDR2 SNEGSKA (reference sequence). This CDR3 spans 15 amino acids. The V and J ends lost 0 bases and 0 bases respectively, with 11 bases between them. CDR3 protein: CSARDAVIPNYGYTF. Here the CDR3 DNA reads TGCAGTGCTAGAGACGCCGTTATCCCTAACTATGGCTACACCTTC.

V and J are TRBV12-3 or TRBV12-4 and TRBJ1-1; D is uncertain. The CDR3 covers 14 residues. V lost 10 bases, J lost 1 base, and 16 bases lay in between. The CDR3 region is CATDFVTGNTEAFF. In DNA, the CDR3 is TGTGCCACCGACTTCGTGACGGGGAACACTGAAGCTTTCTTT.

This clonotype was seen a handful of times. This chain links TRBV7-8 with TRBJ2-2, with D uncertain. The CDR3 consists of 14 residues. Trimming shortened V by 1 base and J by 5 bases, and 8 bases separated the two germline ends. Germline V lookup: CDR1 SGHVS, CDR2 FQNEAQ. The CDR3 DNA reads as TGTGCCAGCAGCTTAGTGGGCAGTACCGGGGAGCTGTTTTTT. This codes for CASSLVGSTGELFF.

This clonotype was observed a few times. The V and J genes are TRBV6-1 and TRBJ1-1; 8 bases match TRBD1. Germline trimming cut 5 bases from V and 4 bases from J; bases unmatched to any gene: 9. The CDR3 extends over 15 amino acids. The germline CDR1 and CDR2 sequences are MNHNS and SASEGT. This chain's CDR3 is CASSPGGVVSTEAFF. The CDR3 DNA reads TGTGCCAGCAGTCCAGGGGGCGTTGTTTCCACTGAAGCTTTCTTT.